The rows below give T cell receptor beta chains drawn from one sample of a study of graft-versus-host responses after intestinal transplantation. This table comes from immunoSEQ multiplex PCR, and its TCRdb copy is limited to in-frame clones, with some not included. Among about 38,000 clones listed, around 83% were seen once. Sample: PBMCs, taken 1070 days after transplant. These receptors were obtained from a human patient who received an intestinal transplant, so some T cells may come from the graft donor. The CDR3 runs from the conserved cysteine through the conserved F or W. Each record gives: clone size, D gene, J gene, CDR3 length, V gene, CDR3 DNA, CDR3 protein. The D gene is left open where the match is weak. The size of a clone is reported for some rows only, either as once, few or many, or as a class for expanded clones.

clone size: .; D gene: .; J gene: TRBJ1-2; CDR3 length: 13; V gene: TRBV2; CDR3 DNA: TGTGCCAGCAGCCGCCACCACAAGTATGGCTACACCTTC; CDR3 protein: CASSRHHKYGYTF
clone size: .; D gene: .; J gene: TRBJ2-7; CDR3 length: 12; V gene: TRBV30; CDR3 DNA: TGTGCCTGGAGTACAGGGCCCGGCGAGCAGTACTTC; CDR3 protein: CAWSTGPGEQYF
clone size: once; D gene: .; J gene: TRBJ1-2; CDR3 length: 12; V gene: TRBV6-5; CDR3 DNA: TGTGCCAGCAGAATCGACGTGCATGGCTACACCTTC; CDR3 protein: CASRIDVHGYTF
clone size: .; D gene: .; J gene: TRBJ1-1; CDR3 length: 13; V gene: TRBV6-1; CDR3 DNA: TGTGCCAGCAGGACCTGGATGAACACTGAAGCTTTCTTT; CDR3 protein: CASRTWMNTEAFF
clone size: .; D gene: .; J gene: TRBJ1-2; CDR3 length: 15; V gene: TRBV5-1; CDR3 DNA: TGCGCCAGCAGTCGGGACGGGGGGATTAACTATGGCTACACCTTC; CDR3 protein: CASSRDGGINYGYTF
clone size: medium-sized; D gene: .; J gene: TRBJ2-7; CDR3 length: 14; V gene: TRBV6-1; CDR3 DNA: TGTGCCAGCAGTGAGGCGGTCGAGACCTACGAGCAGTACTTC; CDR3 protein: CASSEAVETYEQYF
clone size: .; D gene: TRBD2; J gene: TRBJ2-1; CDR3 length: 15; V gene: TRBV6-4; CDR3 DNA: TGTGCCAGCAGTGTAACTAGCGGGAGTAACAATGAGCAGTTCTTC; CDR3 protein: CASSVTSGSNNEQFF
clone size: .; D gene: TRBD2; J gene: TRBJ2-5; CDR3 length: 18; V gene: TRBV4-1; CDR3 DNA: TGCGCCGCCTCTCCAGCGGGAGTCTCGCCCGATGGACAAGAGACCCAGTACTTC; CDR3 protein: CAASPAGVSPDGQETQYF
clone size: .; D gene: TRBD1; J gene: TRBJ2-5; CDR3 length: 15; V gene: TRBV18; CDR3 DNA: TGTGCCAGCTCACCAGTAGGACAGGGGGTTGAGACCCAGTACTTC; CDR3 protein: CASSPVGQGVETQYF
clone size: .; D gene: .; J gene: TRBJ1-2; CDR3 length: 12; V gene: TRBV11-2; CDR3 DNA: TGTGCCAGCAGCTTAGAGGGTTATGGCTACACCTTC; CDR3 protein: CASSLEGYGYTF
clone size: few; D gene: .; J gene: TRBJ1-1; CDR3 length: 15; V gene: TRBV18; CDR3 DNA: TGTGCCAGCTCACCACGCGGGCGGCAGAACACTGAAGCTTTCTTT; CDR3 protein: CASSPRGRQNTEAFF
clone size: .; D gene: TRBD1; J gene: TRBJ2-7; CDR3 length: 15; V gene: TRBV10-3; CDR3 DNA: TGTGCCATCAGTGGAGCTTGGGGACAGCTCTACGAGCAGTACTTC; CDR3 protein: CAISGAWGQLYEQYF
clone size: .; D gene: .; J gene: TRBJ1-3; CDR3 length: 14; V gene: TRBV5-1; CDR3 DNA: TGCGCCAGCAGCGGGGGGGTCGCCGTGGACACCATATATTTT; CDR3 protein: CASSGGVAVDTIYF
clone size: .; D gene: .; J gene: TRBJ2-7; CDR3 length: 14; V gene: TRBV7-9; CDR3 DNA: TGTGCCAGCAGCGGACCGGGACTCGGCTACGAGCAGTACTTC; CDR3 protein: CASSGPGLGYEQYF
clone size: .; D gene: TRBD1; J gene: TRBJ1-1; CDR3 length: 13; V gene: TRBV19; CDR3 DNA: TGTGCCAGTAGTAGGACAGGGAACACTGAAGCTTTCTTT; CDR3 protein: CASSRTGNTEAFF
clone size: .; D gene: .; J gene: TRBJ2-6; CDR3 length: 13; V gene: TRBV11-2; CDR3 DNA: TGTGCCAGCAGCCCGGCAGGGGCCAACGTCCTGACTTTC; CDR3 protein: CASSPAGANVLTF
clone size: .; D gene: .; J gene: TRBJ2-5; CDR3 length: 12; V gene: TRBV5-6; CDR3 DNA: TGTGCCAGCAGCTTGGCGAGGGAGACCCAGTACTTC; CDR3 protein: CASSLARETQYF
clone size: .; D gene: .; J gene: TRBJ2-2; CDR3 length: 13; V gene: TRBV14; CDR3 DNA: TGTGCCAGCAGCCGTGTCCCCACCGGGGAGCTGTTTTTT; CDR3 protein: CASSRVPTGELFF
clone size: .; D gene: .; J gene: TRBJ2-1; CDR3 length: 16; V gene: TRBV11-2; CDR3 DNA: TGTGCCAGCAGCTTAGTCGGCAGGGTAAGGATCTATGAGCAGTTCTTC; CDR3 protein: CASSLVGRVRIYEQFF
clone size: .; D gene: .; J gene: TRBJ2-1; CDR3 length: 11; V gene: TRBV2; CDR3 DNA: TGTGCCAGCAGAGATAACAATGAGCAGTTCTTC; CDR3 protein: CASRDNNEQFF
clone size: .; D gene: .; J gene: TRBJ2-3; CDR3 length: 14; V gene: TRBV5-1; CDR3 DNA: TGCGCCAGCAGCTTGGGAGGTCGTAGTGATACGCAGTATTTT; CDR3 protein: CASSLGGRSDTQYF
clone size: .; D gene: .; J gene: TRBJ2-7; CDR3 length: 13; V gene: TRBV6-1; CDR3 DNA: TGTGCCAGCGGTAGTCTCACATCCTACGAGCAGTACTTC; CDR3 protein: CASGSLTSYEQYF
clone size: .; D gene: .; J gene: TRBJ1-5; CDR3 length: 14; V gene: TRBV30; CDR3 DNA: TGTGCCTGGAGTGTAAACGGGGCCAATCAGCCCCAGCATTTT; CDR3 protein: CAWSVNGANQPQHF
clone size: .; D gene: .; J gene: TRBJ2-7; CDR3 length: 14; V gene: TRBV10-1; CDR3 DNA: TGCGCCAGCAGTGATGGACAGTCTCTCTCCGAGCAGTACTTC; CDR3 protein: CASSDGQSLSEQYF
clone size: .; D gene: .; J gene: TRBJ2-6; CDR3 length: 11; V gene: TRBV28; CDR3 DNA: TGTGTCCCTTCTGGGGCCAACGTCCTGACTTTC; CDR3 protein: CVPSGANVLTF
clone size: once; D gene: .; J gene: TRBJ2-5; CDR3 length: 13; V gene: TRBV5-1; CDR3 DNA: TGCGCCAGCAGCTGGAGCGGCGAAGAGACCCAGTACTTC; CDR3 protein: CASSWSGEETQYF
clone size: few; D gene: .; J gene: TRBJ1-1; CDR3 length: 14; V gene: TRBV27; CDR3 DNA: TGTGCCAGCAGTTTATCGACGGTCAACACTGAAGCTTTCTTT; CDR3 protein: CASSLSTVNTEAFF
clone size: .; D gene: .; J gene: TRBJ2-7; CDR3 length: 14; V gene: TRBV5-1; CDR3 DNA: TGCGCCAGCAGCCCAGTTTTTAGCTCCTACGAGCAGTACTTC; CDR3 protein: CASSPVFSSYEQYF
clone size: once; D gene: .; J gene: TRBJ1-2; CDR3 length: 13; V gene: TRBV28; CDR3 DNA: TGTGCCAGCAGACCGGGACAAAGGAATGGCTACACCTTC; CDR3 protein: CASRPGQRNGYTF
clone size: .; D gene: TRBD2; J gene: TRBJ2-3; CDR3 length: 14; V gene: TRBV27; CDR3 DNA: TGTGCCAGCAGTTTTGTTCTGGGGGGGGGAACGCAGTATTTT; CDR3 protein: CASSFVLGGGTQYF
clone size: .; D gene: TRBD1; J gene: TRBJ1-5; CDR3 length: 15; V gene: TRBV7-4; CDR3 DNA: TGTGCCAGCAGCGCGCAGGGGGTCAGCAATCAGCCCCAGCATTTT; CDR3 protein: CASSAQGVSNQPQHF
clone size: .; D gene: TRBD1; J gene: TRBJ2-3; CDR3 length: 16; V gene: TRBV9; CDR3 DNA: TGTGCCAGCAGCCTAGACTGGACAGGGGGAGCAGATACGCAGTATTTT; CDR3 protein: CASSLDWTGGADTQYF
clone size: .; D gene: .; J gene: TRBJ2-7; CDR3 length: 15; V gene: TRBV28; CDR3 DNA: TGTGCCAGCAGTCTTCTCGACGGCCTCTCCTACGAGCAGTACTTC; CDR3 protein: CASSLLDGLSYEQYF
clone size: .; D gene: TRBD1; J gene: TRBJ2-3; CDR3 length: 17; V gene: TRBV9; CDR3 DNA: TGTGCCAGCAGCGTAGGTAATACAGGGGTGGGCACAGATACGCAGTATTTT; CDR3 protein: CASSVGNTGVGTDTQYF
clone size: .; D gene: TRBD1; J gene: TRBJ1-1; CDR3 length: 16; V gene: TRBV5-1; CDR3 DNA: TGCGCCAGCAGCTTCTGGACAGGGGGGGAGAACACTGAAGCTTTCTTT; CDR3 protein: CASSFWTGGENTEAFF
clone size: .; D gene: .; J gene: TRBJ2-3; CDR3 length: 15; V gene: TRBV5-4; CDR3 DNA: TGTGCCAGCAGCTTGGGAGCGTCAAGCACAGATACGCAGTATTTT; CDR3 protein: CASSLGASSTDTQYF
clone size: .; D gene: .; J gene: TRBJ1-6; CDR3 length: 17; V gene: TRBV28; CDR3 DNA: TGTGCCAGCAGTTTAATCGACAGGCCCGTACATAATTCACCCCTCCACTTT; CDR3 protein: CASSLIDRPVHNSPLHF
clone size: .; D gene: .; J gene: TRBJ2-3; CDR3 length: 16; V gene: TRBV10-3; CDR3 DNA: TGTGCCATCAGTGAGTCTAGGACGATATCCACAGATACGCAGTATTTT; CDR3 protein: CAISESRTISTDTQYF
clone size: .; D gene: .; J gene: TRBJ1-1; CDR3 length: 13; V gene: TRBV10-2; CDR3 DNA: TGCGCCAGCAGTGAACAATTGAACACTGAAGCTTTCTTT; CDR3 protein: CASSEQLNTEAFF
clone size: .; D gene: .; J gene: TRBJ2-1; CDR3 length: 15; V gene: TRBV6-1; CDR3 DNA: TGTGCCAGCAGTAACCCGGGGGACAGATACAATGAGCAGTTCTTC; CDR3 protein: CASSNPGDRYNEQFF
clone size: .; D gene: TRBD2; J gene: TRBJ2-1; CDR3 length: 14; V gene: TRBV6-1; CDR3 DNA: TGTGCCAGCACCGATGGGCCGGGGGGGCATGAGCAGTTCTTC; CDR3 protein: CASTDGPGGHEQFF
clone size: .; D gene: TRBD2; J gene: TRBJ2-3; CDR3 length: 13; V gene: TRBV6-4; CDR3 DNA: TGTGCCAGCAGTGTGGGGGGGACAGATACGCAGTATTTT; CDR3 protein: CASSVGGTDTQYF
clone size: .; D gene: .; J gene: TRBJ2-7; CDR3 length: 13; V gene: TRBV5-8; CDR3 DNA: TGTGCCAGCAGCTATGGGCAGATCTACGAGCAGTACTTC; CDR3 protein: CASSYGQIYEQYF
clone size: .; D gene: TRBD1; J gene: TRBJ1-1; CDR3 length: 14; V gene: TRBV6-5; CDR3 DNA: TGTGCCAGCAGTTCCGGGACAGCACAACCTGAAGCTTTCTTT; CDR3 protein: CASSSGTAQPEAFF
clone size: .; D gene: .; J gene: TRBJ2-5; CDR3 length: 15; V gene: TRBV6-5; CDR3 DNA: TGTGCCAGCAGTCCCCATGATTCGGGCAGAAAGACCCAGTACTTC; CDR3 protein: CASSPHDSGRKTQYF
clone size: .; D gene: TRBD2; J gene: TRBJ2-5; CDR3 length: 13; V gene: TRBV27; CDR3 DNA: TGTGCCAGTCAAAGCGGGAGTGGGGAGACCCAGTACTTC; CDR3 protein: CASQSGSGETQYF
clone size: once; D gene: TRBD1; J gene: TRBJ1-6; CDR3 length: 15; V gene: TRBV6-4; CDR3 DNA: TGTGCCAGCAGTCCCGGGACAGGGATCCCCTCACCCCTCCACTTT; CDR3 protein: CASSPGTGIPSPLHF
clone size: .; D gene: TRBD1; J gene: TRBJ2-3; CDR3 length: 15; V gene: TRBV25-1; CDR3 DNA: TGTGCCAGCAGTGAAGGGGACAGAGACACAGATACGCAGTATTTT; CDR3 protein: CASSEGDRDTDTQYF
clone size: .; D gene: .; J gene: TRBJ1-4; CDR3 length: 13; V gene: TRBV28; CDR3 DNA: TGTGCCAGCAGTTTAGCCAGAAGAGAAAAACTGTTTTTT; CDR3 protein: CASSLARREKLFF
clone size: .; D gene: .; J gene: TRBJ2-2; CDR3 length: 13; V gene: TRBV10-3; CDR3 DNA: TGTGCCATCAGCTTAGACAGCACCGGGGAGCTGTTTTTT; CDR3 protein: CAISLDSTGELFF
clone size: .; D gene: .; J gene: TRBJ2-7; CDR3 length: 13; V gene: TRBV9; CDR3 DNA: TGTGCCAGCAGCGAAGAAGGGATGAGTGAGCAGTACTTC; CDR3 protein: CASSEEGMSEQYF
clone size: .; D gene: .; J gene: TRBJ2-3; CDR3 length: 16; V gene: TRBV11-3; CDR3 DNA: TGTGCCAGCAGCCCTTTATTCACACCCGACACAGATACGCAGTATTTT; CDR3 protein: CASSPLFTPDTDTQYF